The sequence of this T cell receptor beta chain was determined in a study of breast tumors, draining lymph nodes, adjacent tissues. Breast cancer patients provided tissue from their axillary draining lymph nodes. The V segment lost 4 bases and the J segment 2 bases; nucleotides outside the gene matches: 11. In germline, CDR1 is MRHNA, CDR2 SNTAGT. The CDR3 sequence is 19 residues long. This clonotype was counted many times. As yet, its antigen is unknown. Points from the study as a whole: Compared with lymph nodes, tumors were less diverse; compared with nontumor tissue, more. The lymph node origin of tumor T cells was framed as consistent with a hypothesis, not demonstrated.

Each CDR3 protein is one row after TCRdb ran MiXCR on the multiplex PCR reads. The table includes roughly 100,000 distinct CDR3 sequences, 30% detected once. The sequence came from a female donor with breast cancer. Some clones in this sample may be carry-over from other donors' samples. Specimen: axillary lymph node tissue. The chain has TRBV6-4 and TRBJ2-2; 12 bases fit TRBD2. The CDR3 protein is CASSGSLAGGLLNTGELFF. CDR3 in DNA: TGTGCCAGCAGTGGCTCACTAGCGGGGGGACTACTAAACACCGGGGAGCTGTTTTTT.